A single sample is the source of the 22 T cell receptor beta chains below, sequenced in a study of cytomegalovirus exposure and HLA in healthy donors. Both 60 Vbeta primers and 13 Jbeta primers went into the PCR. Assay: immunoSEQ multiplex PCR; the TCRdb copy retains only in-frame clones and omits some. The sample holds 150,000 to 200,000 clones; 75% to 90% are singletons and the top ten take less than 2.5%. Sequenced: PBMCs. The receptor source for this set is a male donor in good health and CMV-seronegative.

This chain connects TRBV5-1 to TRBJ2-3; TRBD1 agrees at 9 bases. The CDR3 is 14 residues long. Germline CDR1 SGHRS, CDR2 YFSETQ. Trimming cost V 9 bases and J 1 base; bases outside gene matches: 6. Here the CDR3 reads CATSRDRGTDTQYF. The DNA of the CDR3 is TGCGCCACGAGTCGGGACAGGGGCACAGATACGCAGTATTTT.

The chain carries TRBV6-5 and TRBJ2-1, with D possibly matching TRBD1 (6 bases). CDR1 MNHEY and CDR2 SVGAGI come from the germline V gene. CDR3 length equals 15 residues. Trimming pared 6 bases from V and 4 bases from J, leaving 16 bases between. The CDR3: CASRPTGLAYNEQFF. CDR3 DNA: TGTGCCAGCAGACCTACAGGGTTAGCTTACAATGAGCAGTTCTTC.

The chain joins TRBV10-1 to TRBJ2-1; TRBD1 aligns across 9 bases. This CDR3 has 15 residues. Germline V lookup: CDR1 WNHNN, CDR2 SYGVQD (reference sequence). Germline trimming cut 3 bases from V and 6 bases from J; bases unmatched to any gene: 6. The CDR3 loop is CASSDTGQGLNEQFF. CDR3 in DNA: TGCGCCAGCAGTGACACGGGACAGGGCCTCAATGAGCAGTTCTTC.

The chain uses TRBV6-1 and TRBJ1-2, with 8 positions matching TRBD1. Germline V lookup: CDR1 MNHNS, CDR2 SASEGT. The CDR3 length is 15 residues. V shed 2 bases and J 4 bases; nucleotides not matched to a gene: 6. CDR3 bases: TGTGCCAGCAGTGAACCAGGACAGGGAGCCTATGGCTACACCTTC. As protein: CASSEPGQGAYGYTF.

This chain uses TRBV7-9 with TRBJ2-1; D is ambiguous. Trimming cost V 6 bases and J 8 bases, with 17 bases left between them. CDR3 length: 14 amino acids. CDR1 is SEHNR, CDR2 FQNEAQ, per germline (reference sequence). The CDR3 spells CASSLLPDSDEQFF. The CDR3 bases are TGTGCCAGCAGTCTCCTGCCAGACTCGGATGAGCAGTTCTTC.

The chain employs TRBV9 and TRBJ1-2; a possible D gene is TRBD1 (6 bases). The CDR3 sequence is 18 residues long. V was pared by 0 bases and J by 0 bases, with 18 bases between. Germline assignment: CDR1 SGDLS and CDR2 YYNGEE. The CDR3 sequence is CASSVVGTLINPNYGYTF. The CDR3 DNA follows: TGTGCCAGCAGCGTAGTAGGGACACTGATAAACCCTAACTATGGCTACACCTTC.

A few counts support this clone. V and J are TRBV6-5 and TRBJ1-2; perhaps TRBD1 as D (6 bases). The germline gives CDR1 MNHEY, CDR2 SVGAGI. V lost 5 bases to trimming and J lost 4 bases, with 14 bases between them. The length of the CDR3 is 14 residues. The DNA of the CDR3 is TGTGCCAGCAGTACACCTCAGGGGCTCTATGGCTACACCTTC. This translates into CASSTPQGLYGYTF.

The chain carries TRBV4-1 and TRBJ2-2; 11 bases agree with TRBD1. Looked up from germline, CDR1 is MGHRA and CDR2 is YSYEKL. The CDR3 consists of 17 residues. V shed 1 base and J 6 bases; nucleotides not matched to a gene: 7. In DNA form, the CDR3 reads TGCGCCAGCAGCCAAGTCCGGGACAGGGGGTCCGCCGGGGAGCTGTTTTTT. This sequence encodes CASSQVRDRGSAGELFF.

The chain uses TRBV10-3 and TRBJ2-2, with TRBD1 matching 7 bases. Per germline, CDR1 ENHRY and CDR2 SYGVKD. The V segment lost 7 bases and the J segment 6 bases; nucleotides outside the gene matches: 8. The CDR3 has 14 residues. The CDR3 coding sequence is TGTGCCATCACCAAACAGGGGTCGTCCGGGGAGCTGTTTTTT. Its translation: CAITKQGSSGELFF.

The chain combines TRBV7-9 with TRBJ1-4; maybe TRBD1 (6 bases). V was cut by 2 bases and J by 7 bases, with 26 bases left in between. CDR3 length equals 19 residues. From germline, CDR1 is SEHNR and CDR2 FQNEAQ (reference sequence). CDR3 loop: CASSLNDIWGQRYPEKLFF. The CDR3 bases are TGTGCCAGCAGCTTAAATGATATTTGGGGACAACGTTACCCTGAAAAACTGTTTTTT.

The chain uses TRBV11-2 and TRBJ2-1; TRBD1 is a possible D gene (6 bases). The CDR3 has 14 residues. Germline loops: CDR1 SGHAT, CDR2 FQNNGV. The V and J ends lost 3 bases and 5 bases respectively, with 11 bases between them. The CDR3 sequence is CASSFRQVDNEQFF. DNA for the CDR3: TGTGCCAGCAGCTTCCGACAGGTGGACAATGAGCAGTTCTTC.

V is TRBV5-5 and J is TRBJ1-5, with 8 bases fitting TRBD1. This CDR3 has 15 amino acids. In germline, CDR1 is SGHKS, CDR2 YYEKEE (reference sequence). J gave up 7 bases and V 4 bases, and 10 bases lay outside the gene matches. CDR3 nucleotide sequence: TGTGCCAGCAGCCCCTGGACAGGGAGGGGGCAGCCCCAGCATTTT. Residues: CASSPWTGRGQPQHF.

This chain uses TRBV6-1 with TRBJ1-1; D remains unclear. Germline V CDR1 and CDR2: MNHNS, SASEGT. CDR3 length: 13 amino acids. V was shortened by 6 bases and J by 2 bases, with 10 bases between the two germline ends. This CDR3 is CASRDYRNTEAFF. In DNA, the CDR3 is TGTGCCAGCAGGGACTACCGAAACACTGAAGCTTTCTTT.

This chain's CDR3 is CASNQDRVNTEAFF. Here the CDR3 DNA reads TGTGCCAGCAACCAAGACAGAGTGAACACTGAAGCTTTCTTT. This chain joins TRBV6-5 and TRBJ1-1; TRBD1 is a possible D gene (5 bases). In germline, CDR1 is MNHEY, CDR2 SVGAGI. This CDR3 is 14 amino acids long. With 7 bases removed from V and 0 bases from J, the gap between germline ends came to 12 bases.

This clone occurred a few times. The chain links TRBV7-9 to TRBJ1-4; D not resolved. CDR3 length: 12 amino acids. Germline assignment: CDR1 SEHNR and CDR2 FQNEAQ (reference sequence). The V and J ends lost 5 bases and 7 bases respectively, with 8 bases between them. CDR3 residues: CASSPRGEKLFF. Here the CDR3 DNA reads TGTGCCAGCAGCCCAAGAGGTGAAAAACTGTTTTTT.

This clone was detected only a few times. The V and J genes are TRBV27 and TRBJ2-1, with TRBD2 matching over 10 bases. In germline, CDR1 is MNHEY, CDR2 SMNVEV (reference sequence). CDR3 size: 16 residues. Germline trimming cut 3 bases from V and 7 bases from J; bases unmatched to any gene: 9. In DNA form, the CDR3 reads TGTGCCAGCAGTTTCCCTAGCGGGGGATTATTGAATGAGCAGTTCTTC. Protein product: CASSFPSGGLLNEQFF.

This clone was picked up a small number of times. The genes are TRBV7-2 and TRBJ1-2; a possible D gene is TRBD1 (5 bases). Trimming shortened V by 5 bases and J by 2 bases, and 15 bases separated the two germline ends. Germline V lookup: CDR1 SGHTA, CDR2 FQGNSA. There are 15 residues in the CDR3. The CDR3 nucleotides are TGTGCCAGCAGCCCCAGGGTAGAGAGAAACTATGGCTACACCTTC. It specifies CASSPRVERNYGYTF. The full variable domain, rest sourced from reference TRBV7-2 and TRBJ1-2, is GAGVSQSPSNKVTEKGKDVELRCDPISGHTALYWYRQSLGQGLEFLIYFQGNSAPDKSGLPSDRFSAERTGGSVSTLTIQRTQQEDSAVYLCASSPRVERNYGYTFGSGTRLTVV.

V and J are TRBV18 and TRBJ2-7, with TRBD1 matching over 11 bases. The CDR3 has 14 amino acids. Germline-derived CDR1 and CDR2 are KGHSH and LQKENI. The V gene end was trimmed by 3 bases and the J gene end by 5 bases; junction bases not matched to a gene: 3. The CDR3: CASSPRDRGNEQYF. The CDR3 bases are TGTGCCAGCTCACCCCGGGACAGGGGGAACGAGCAGTACTTC.

The genes are TRBV11-2 and TRBJ2-1, with D possibly TRBD1 on 6 matching bases. V lost 5 bases to trimming and J lost 5 bases, with 10 bases between them. The CDR3 consists of 13 residues. CDR1 SGHAT and CDR2 FQNNGV come from the germline V gene. The CDR3 here is CASSEQGDNEQFF. The DNA for the CDR3 is TGTGCCAGCAGCGAACAGGGCGACAATGAGCAGTTCTTC.

This clone was counted a few times. This chain links TRBV19 with TRBJ1-5; no firm D call. Germline V gene sequence: CDR1 LNHDA, CDR2 SQIVND (reference sequence). The CDR3 has 17 residues. With 5 bases removed from V and 1 base from J, the gap between germline ends came to 18 bases. In DNA, the CDR3 is TGTGCCAGTAGTGGTGGTTTTACCGGGGTGAGCAATCAGCCCCAGCATTTT. It codes for CASSGGFTGVSNQPQHF.

The rearrangement links TRBV6-1 to TRBJ2-3; D is possibly TRBD1 (6 bases). The CDR3 is made up of 17 amino acids. CDR1 is MNHNS, CDR2 SASEGT, per germline. V was shortened by 2 bases and J by 6 bases, with 21 bases between the two germline ends. The CDR3, as DNA: TGTGCCAGCAGTGAACCCCTCTCGAGGGGGTATTCGGATACGCAGTATTTT. Amino acid sequence: CASSEPLSRGYSDTQYF.

In its sample, this clone was seen once. The chain carries TRBV4-1 and TRBJ2-7; no clear D gene. Deletions cut 0 bases from V and 3 bases from J, with 9 bases between. CDR3 length: 14 amino acids. Germline V gene lookup returns CDR1 MGHRA and CDR2 YSYEKL. The CDR3 DNA reads as TGCGCCAGCAGCCAAGATTGGCAGATCTACGAGCAGTACTTC. Its translation is CASSQDWQIYEQYF.